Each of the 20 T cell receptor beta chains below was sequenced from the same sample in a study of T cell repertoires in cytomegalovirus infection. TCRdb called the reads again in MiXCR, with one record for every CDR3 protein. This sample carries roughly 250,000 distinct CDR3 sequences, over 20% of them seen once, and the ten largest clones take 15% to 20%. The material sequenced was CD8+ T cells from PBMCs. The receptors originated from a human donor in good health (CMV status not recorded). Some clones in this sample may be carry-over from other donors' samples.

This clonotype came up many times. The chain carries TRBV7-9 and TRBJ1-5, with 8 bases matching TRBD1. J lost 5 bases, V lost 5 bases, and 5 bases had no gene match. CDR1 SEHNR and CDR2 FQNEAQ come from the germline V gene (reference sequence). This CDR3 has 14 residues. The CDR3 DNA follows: TGTGCCAGCAGCCCCGGACAGGGAGATCAGCCCCAGCATTTT. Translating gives CASSPGQGDQPQHF.

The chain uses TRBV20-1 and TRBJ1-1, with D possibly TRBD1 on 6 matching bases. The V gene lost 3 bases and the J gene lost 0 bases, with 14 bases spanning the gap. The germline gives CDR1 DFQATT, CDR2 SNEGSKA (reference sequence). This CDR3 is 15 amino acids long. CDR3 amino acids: CSARETGGLNTEAFF. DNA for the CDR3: TGCAGTGCTAGGGAAACGGGGGGCTTGAACACTGAAGCTTTCTTT.

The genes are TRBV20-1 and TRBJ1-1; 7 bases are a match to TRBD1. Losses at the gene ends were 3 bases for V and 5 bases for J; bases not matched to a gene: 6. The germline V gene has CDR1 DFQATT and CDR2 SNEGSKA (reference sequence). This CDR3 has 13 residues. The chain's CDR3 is CSARGGTVTEAFF. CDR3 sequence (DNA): TGCAGTGCTAGGGGCGGGACAGTTACTGAAGCTTTCTTT.

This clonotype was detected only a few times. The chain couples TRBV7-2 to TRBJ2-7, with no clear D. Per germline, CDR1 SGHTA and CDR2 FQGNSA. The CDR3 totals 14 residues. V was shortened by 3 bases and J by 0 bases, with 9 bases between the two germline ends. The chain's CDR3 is CASSFTTHSYEQYF. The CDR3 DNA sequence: TGTGCCAGCAGCTTTACCACCCACTCCTACGAGCAGTACTTC.

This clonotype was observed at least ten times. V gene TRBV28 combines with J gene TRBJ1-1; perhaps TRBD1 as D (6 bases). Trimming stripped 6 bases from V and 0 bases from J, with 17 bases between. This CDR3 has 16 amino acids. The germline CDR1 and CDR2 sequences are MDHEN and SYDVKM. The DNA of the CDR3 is TGTGCCAGCAGACCCGGACAGATATACATGAACACTGAAGCTTTCTTT. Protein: CASRPGQIYMNTEAFF.

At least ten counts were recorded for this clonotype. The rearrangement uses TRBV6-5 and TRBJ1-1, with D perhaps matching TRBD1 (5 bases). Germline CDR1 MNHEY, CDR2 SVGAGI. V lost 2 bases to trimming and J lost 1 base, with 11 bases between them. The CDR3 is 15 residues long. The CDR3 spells CASSYGGFPNTEAFF. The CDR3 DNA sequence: TGTGCCAGCAGTTACGGGGGGTTCCCGAACACTGAAGCTTTCTTT.

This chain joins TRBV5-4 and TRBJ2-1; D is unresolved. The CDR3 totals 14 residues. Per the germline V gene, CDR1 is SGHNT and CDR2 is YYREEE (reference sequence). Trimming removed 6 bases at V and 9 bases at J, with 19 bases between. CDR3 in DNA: TGTGCCAGCATCAACCCTCTCTTAGCTCGTGAGCAGTTCTTC. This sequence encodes CASINPLLAREQFF.

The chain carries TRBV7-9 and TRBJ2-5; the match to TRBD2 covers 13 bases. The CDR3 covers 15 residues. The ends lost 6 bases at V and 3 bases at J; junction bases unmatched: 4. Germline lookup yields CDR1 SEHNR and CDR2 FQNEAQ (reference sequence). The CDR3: CASRGTSGAEETQYF. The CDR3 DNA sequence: TGTGCCAGCAGGGGGACTAGCGGGGCCGAAGAGACCCAGTACTTC.

The DNA of the CDR3 is TGCAGCGTTAAGGACAGGGGCCAGGGGCTGATTGCGTTCTTC. This codes for CSVKDRGQGLIAFF. The gene calls are TRBV29-1 and TRBJ2-1, with 9 bases that match TRBD1. In germline, CDR1 is SQVTM, CDR2 ANQGSEA. CDR3 length: 14 amino acids. V gave up 5 bases and J gave up 15 bases; unmatched junction bases: 17.

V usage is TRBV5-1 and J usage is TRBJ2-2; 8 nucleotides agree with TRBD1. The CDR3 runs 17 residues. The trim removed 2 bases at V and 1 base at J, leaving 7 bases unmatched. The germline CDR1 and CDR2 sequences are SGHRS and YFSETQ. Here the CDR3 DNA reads TGCGCCAGCAGCTTCCTAAGGGACAGGCTGAACACCGGGGAGCTGTTTTTT. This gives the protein CASSFLRDRLNTGELFF.

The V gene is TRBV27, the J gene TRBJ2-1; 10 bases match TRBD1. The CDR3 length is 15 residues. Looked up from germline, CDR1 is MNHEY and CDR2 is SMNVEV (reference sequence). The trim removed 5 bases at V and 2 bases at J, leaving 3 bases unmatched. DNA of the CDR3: TGTGCCAGCAGTCAGACAGGGGGCGCCTACAATGAGCAGTTCTTC. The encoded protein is CASSQTGGAYNEQFF.

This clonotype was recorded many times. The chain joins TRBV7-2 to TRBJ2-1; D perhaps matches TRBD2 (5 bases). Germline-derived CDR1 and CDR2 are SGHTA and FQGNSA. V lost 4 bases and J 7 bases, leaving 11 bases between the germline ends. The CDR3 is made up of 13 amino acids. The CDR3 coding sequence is TGTGCCAGCAGCTCTTTAGAGGGAAATGAGCAGTTCTTC. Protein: CASSSLEGNEQFF.

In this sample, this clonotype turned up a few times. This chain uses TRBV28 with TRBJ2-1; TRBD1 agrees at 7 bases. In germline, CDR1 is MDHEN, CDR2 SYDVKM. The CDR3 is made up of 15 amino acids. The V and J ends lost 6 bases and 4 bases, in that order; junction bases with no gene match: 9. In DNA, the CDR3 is TGTGCCAGCAGCCTCCGGGACAGCGCTTACAATGAGCAGTTCTTC. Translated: CASSLRDSAYNEQFF.

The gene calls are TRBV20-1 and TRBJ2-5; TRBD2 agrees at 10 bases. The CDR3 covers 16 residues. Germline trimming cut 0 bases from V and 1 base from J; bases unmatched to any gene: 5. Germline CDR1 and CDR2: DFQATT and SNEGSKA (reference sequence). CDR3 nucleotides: TGCAGTGCTAGAGAACGACTAGCGGGTCTCCAAGAGACCCAGTACTTC. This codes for CSARERLAGLQETQYF.

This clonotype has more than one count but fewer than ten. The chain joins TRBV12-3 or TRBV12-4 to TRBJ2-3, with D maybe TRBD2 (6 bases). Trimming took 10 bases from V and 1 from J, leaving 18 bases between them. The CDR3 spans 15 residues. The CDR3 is CAITPRGFGTDTQYF. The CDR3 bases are TGTGCCATCACGCCGCGGGGTTTCGGCACAGATACGCAGTATTTT.

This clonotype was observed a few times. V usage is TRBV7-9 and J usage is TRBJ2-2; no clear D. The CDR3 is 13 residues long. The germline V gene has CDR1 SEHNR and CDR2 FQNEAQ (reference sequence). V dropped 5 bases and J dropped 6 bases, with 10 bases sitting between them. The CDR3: CASSNNVAGELFF. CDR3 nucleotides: TGTGCCAGCAGCAATAATGTTGCCGGGGAGCTGTTTTTT.

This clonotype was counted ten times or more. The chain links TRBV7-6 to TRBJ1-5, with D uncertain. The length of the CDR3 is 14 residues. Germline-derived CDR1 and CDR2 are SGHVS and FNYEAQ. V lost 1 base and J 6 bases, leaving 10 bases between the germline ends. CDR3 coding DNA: TGTGCCAGCAGCTTAGAGACCATGGGTCAGCCCCAGCATTTT. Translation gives CASSLETMGQPQHF. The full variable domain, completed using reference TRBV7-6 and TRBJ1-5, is GAGVSQSPRYKVTKRGQDVALRCDPISGHVSLYWYRQALGQGPEFLTYFNYEAQQDKSGLPNDRFSAERPEGSISTLTIQRTEQRDSAMYRCASSLETMGQPQHFGDGTRLSIL.

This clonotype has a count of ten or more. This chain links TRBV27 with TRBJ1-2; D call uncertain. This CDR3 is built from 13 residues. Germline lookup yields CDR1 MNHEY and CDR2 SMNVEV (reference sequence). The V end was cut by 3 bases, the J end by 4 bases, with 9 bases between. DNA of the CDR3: TGTGCCAGCAGTTTCCAGGACGGCTATGGCTACACCTTC. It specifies CASSFQDGYGYTF.

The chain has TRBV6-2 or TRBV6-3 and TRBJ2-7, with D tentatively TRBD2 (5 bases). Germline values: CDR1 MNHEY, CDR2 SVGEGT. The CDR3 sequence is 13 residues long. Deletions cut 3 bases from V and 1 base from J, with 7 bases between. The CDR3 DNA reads TGTGCCAGCAGTTATTTAGCGTCCTACGAGCAGTACTTC. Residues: CASSYLASYEQYF.

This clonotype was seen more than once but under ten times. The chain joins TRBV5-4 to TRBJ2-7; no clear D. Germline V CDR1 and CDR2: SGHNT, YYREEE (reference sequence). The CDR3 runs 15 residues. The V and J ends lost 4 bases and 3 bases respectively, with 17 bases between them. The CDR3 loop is CASSQSQEPVYEQYF. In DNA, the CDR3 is TGTGCCAGCAGCCAGTCGCAAGAACCCGTCTACGAGCAGTACTTC.